This T cell receptor beta chain was recorded in a study of T-cell reconstitution after alpha-beta-depleted transplantation in children (dated by TCRdb to between 2015 and 2016). The study in broad terms: Using TCR repertoire profiling, the study quantitatively followed how T-cell immune reconstitution unfolded in children after TCRalphabeta/CD19-depleted allogeneic hematopoietic cell transplantation.

Points on this clonotype: This clone's antigen is unknown. Nothing much larger sits one base from this clone, and base qualities are not available.

V was cut back by 4 bases and J by 0 bases, leaving a gap of 11 bases between them. CDR1 SGDLS and CDR2 YYNGEE were looked up in the germline V gene. Spanning cysteine to phenylalanine, the CDR3 consists of 15 amino acids. The CDR3 DNA has 45 bases and is translated from base 1. Receptor amplification or capture employed PCR. Instrument on record: Illumina HiSeq 2500. TCR libraries were prepared with molecular barcoding, using unique molecular identifiers to normalize TCRbeta repertoire quantification. TCRdb redid the processing of the public reads, applying fastp at Q25 and MiXCR, and retained in-frame beta chains. Duplicate CDR3 protein sequences are folded into a single record with the most common DNA and genes. The sample includes about 640,000 distinct CDR3 sequences, with roughly 15% observed a single time. The ten largest account for 0.85% to 1.3% of the sample.

The receptor's source is a human donor who donated a stem cell graft to a child with acute myeloid leukemia. The chain couples TRBV9 to TRBJ1-5; no D segment can be confidently identified. The sample in question was PBMCs from the stem cell graft donor, obtained from the stem cell graft. The nucleotides are TGTGCCAGCAGCCCACGGCTTCATAGCAATCAGCCCCAGCATTTT. Its amino acids are CASSPRLHSNQPQHF. When the CDR3 is completed using the reference TRBV9 and TRBJ1-5 genes on either side, the full variable domain is DSGVTQTPKHLITATGQRVTLRCSPRSGDLSVYWYQQSLDQGLQFLIQYYNGEERAKGNILERFSAQQFPDLHSELNLSSLELGDSALYFCASSPRLHSNQPQHFGDGTRLSIL.